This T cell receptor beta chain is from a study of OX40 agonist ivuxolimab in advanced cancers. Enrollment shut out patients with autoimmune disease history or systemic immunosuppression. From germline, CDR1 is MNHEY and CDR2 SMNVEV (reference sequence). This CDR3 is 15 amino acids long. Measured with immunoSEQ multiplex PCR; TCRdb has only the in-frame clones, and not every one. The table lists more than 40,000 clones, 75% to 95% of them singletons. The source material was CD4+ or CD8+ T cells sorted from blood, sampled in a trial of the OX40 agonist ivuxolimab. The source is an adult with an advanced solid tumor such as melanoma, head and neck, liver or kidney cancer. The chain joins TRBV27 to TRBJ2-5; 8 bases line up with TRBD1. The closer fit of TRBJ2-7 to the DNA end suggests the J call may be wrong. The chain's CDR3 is CASSMTGESSYEQYF. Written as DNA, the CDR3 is TGTGCCAGCAGCATGACAGGGGAGAGCTCCTACGAGCAGTACTTC.